What follows describes a single T cell receptor beta chain. The CDR3 loop spans 13 amino acids. Germline V gene lookup returns CDR1 DFQATT and CDR2 SNEGSKA (reference sequence). Multiplex touch-down PCR amplified TRB using TRB-A and TRB-B pools in one tube. TCRdb reprocessed the multiplex PCR reads and stores each CDR3 protein as one record, lacking DNA. Its clone listing holds about 6,100 distinct CDR3 sequences. These data are taken from a study of T cell clusters in autoimmune cytopenias. TRB amplification used approximately 250 ng of peripheral blood genomic DNA. This sample also appeared in a second study, on T cell repertoires in aging, cancer and after chemotherapy.

Sequences were obtained from peripheral blood. The chain joins TRBV20-1 to TRBJ2-7; TCRdb picks TRBD1, but there is no DNA to check that call. This TCR came from a human donor in good health. CDR3 protein: CSAIGQGRNEQYF.